This T cell receptor beta chain was identified during a study of T-cell reconstitution after alpha-beta-depleted transplantation in children. The study, taken as a whole, reports: Some patients' high day-60 TCRbeta diversity was attributed to recipient cells surviving conditioning. Fresh T-cell production supplied most of the T-cell counts and diversity seen one year after transplant. Alpha-beta T cells present about two months after transplant were reported to originate from several hundred expanded graft clones.

Germline V lookup: CDR1 SGHDT, CDR2 YYEEEE. This CDR3 is 13 amino acids long. V shed 2 bases, J shed 6 bases, and the junction held 3 bases outside the gene matches. As it was prepared, the TCRbeta library received unique molecular identifiers. TCRdb passed the PCR reads through MiXCR, listing each CDR3 protein once. There are just over 950,000 distinct CDR3 sequences in the sample; about 31% occur only once, and approximately 30% lies in the top ten. This clonotype has only a few counts. What it recognizes is unknown. The TCR was taken from a boy under two years old who had a stem cell transplant for SCID, so the T cells may come from the graft donor. The chain joins TRBV5-6 to TRBJ1-1; 8 bases agree with TRBD1. This material consisted of PBMCs, mostly from graft donor cells, taken 360 days after TCRalphabeta/CD19-depleted stem cell transplant. CDR3 protein: CASSFGQGPEAFF. The CDR3 DNA reads TGTGCCAGCAGCTTCGGACAGGGTCCTGAAGCTTTCTTT.